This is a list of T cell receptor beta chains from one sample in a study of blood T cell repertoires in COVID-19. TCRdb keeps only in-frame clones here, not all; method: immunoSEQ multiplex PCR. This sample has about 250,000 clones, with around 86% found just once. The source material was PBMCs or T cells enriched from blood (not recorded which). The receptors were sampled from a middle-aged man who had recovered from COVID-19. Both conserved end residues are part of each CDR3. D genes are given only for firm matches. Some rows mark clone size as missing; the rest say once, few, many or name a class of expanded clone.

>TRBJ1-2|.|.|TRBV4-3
TGCGCCAGCAGCCAAGATCCAAACGGCGGAGTCGCGGGTCCCTATGGCTACACCTTC
CASSQDPNGGVAGPYGYTF
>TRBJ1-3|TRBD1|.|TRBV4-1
TGCGCCAGCAGCCTTGGACAGGGCACGACTGGAAACACCATATATTTT
CASSLGQGTTGNTIYF
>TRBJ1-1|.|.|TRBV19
TGTGCCAGTAGTTCGACAGGAGCGAACACTGAAGCTTTCTTT
CASSSTGANTEAFF
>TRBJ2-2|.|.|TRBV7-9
TGTGCCCCTAAGGGGCAGCCTAACACCGGGGAGCTGTTTTTT
CAPKGQPNTGELFF
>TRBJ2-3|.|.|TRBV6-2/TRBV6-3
TGTGCCAGCAGTTACCTACAGGGATTAACCCCGGATACGCAGTATTTT
CASSYLQGLTPDTQYF
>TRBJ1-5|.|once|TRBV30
TGTGCCTGGAGCCTAACCTCTCTCGGGCAGCCCCAGCATTTT
CAWSLTSLGQPQHF
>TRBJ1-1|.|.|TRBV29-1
TGCAGCGTTGCTCTAGCGACGATGACTGAAGCTTTCTTT
CSVALATMTEAFF
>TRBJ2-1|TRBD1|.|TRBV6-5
TGTGCCAGCAGTTACGGGACAGGGAGAAATGAGCAGTTCTTC
CASSYGTGRNEQFF
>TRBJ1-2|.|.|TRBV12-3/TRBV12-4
TGTGCCAGCAGTTTATCCAGAAGCTATGGCTACACCTTC
CASSLSRSYGYTF
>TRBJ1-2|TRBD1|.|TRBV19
TGTGCCAGTAGCCGGGACAGGGGGAACTATGGCTACACCTTC
CASSRDRGNYGYTF
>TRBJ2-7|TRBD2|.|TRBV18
TGTGCCAGCTCACCACCTAGCGGGGCCGCCTACGAGCAGTACTTC
CASSPPSGAAYEQYF
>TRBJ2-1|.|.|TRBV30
TGTGCCTGCCAGGGGTCCTACAATGAGCAGTTCTTC
CACQGSYNEQFF
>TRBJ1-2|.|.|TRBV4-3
TGCGCCAGCAGCCACGGGAGGTTATGGAGCTATGGCTACACCTTC
CASSHGRLWSYGYTF
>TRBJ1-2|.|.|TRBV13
TGTGCCAGCAGCTCACCCAACCTCTTGAGCTATGGCTACACCTTC
CASSSPNLLSYGYTF
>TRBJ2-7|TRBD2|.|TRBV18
TGTGCCAGCTCAAGAACTAGCGGCGATAGCTCCTACGAGCAGTACTTC
CASSRTSGDSSYEQYF
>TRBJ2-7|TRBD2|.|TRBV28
TGTGCCAGCACCCGGGGGGACGCCTACTACGAGCAGTACTTC
CASTRGDAYYEQYF
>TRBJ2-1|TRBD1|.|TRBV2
TGTGCCAGCGATAGCGACAGGGGACAATACAATGAGCAGTTCTTC
CASDSDRGQYNEQFF
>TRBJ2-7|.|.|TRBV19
TGTGCCAGTAGTCACCTGCTAGCGTCCCTGAGAGAGCAGTACTTC
CASSHLLASLREQYF
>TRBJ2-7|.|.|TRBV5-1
TGCGCCAGCAGCCCCCTCCGAGGAGGGTACGAGCAGTACTTC
CASSPLRGGYEQYF
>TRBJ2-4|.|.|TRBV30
TGTGCCTGGTCGAGAGAGGACAAAAACATTCAGTACTTC
CAWSREDKNIQYF
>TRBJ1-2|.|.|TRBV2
TGTGCCAGCAGTCCGGACAGTGTGATGTATGGCTACACCTTC
CASSPDSVMYGYTF
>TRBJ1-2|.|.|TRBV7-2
TGTGCCAGCAGTTGGGGGGGCGCTGTAGGCTACACCTTC
CASSWGGAVGYTF
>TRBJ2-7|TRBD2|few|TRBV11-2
TGTGCCAGCACCGATGTCCGGACTAGCTACTACGAGCAGTACTTC
CASTDVRTSYYEQYF
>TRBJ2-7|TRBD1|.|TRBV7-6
TGTGCCAGCAGCTTAGCTCCGGGACAGACCTACGAGCAGTACTTC
CASSLAPGQTYEQYF
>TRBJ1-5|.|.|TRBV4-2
TGTGCCAGCAGGAGACTAAGTGATAGCAATCAGCCCCAGCATTTT
CASRRLSDSNQPQHF
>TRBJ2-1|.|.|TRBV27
TGTGCCAGCCAATTATCGGGGGTTTACAATGAGCAGTTCTTC
CASQLSGVYNEQFF
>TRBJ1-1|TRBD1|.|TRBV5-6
TGTGCCCGCAGCCCGGGGGGGGGCGACAGGGCTTTGACTGAAGCTTTCTTT
CARSPGGGDRALTEAFF
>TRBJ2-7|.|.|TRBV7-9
TGTGCCAGCAGCCGCCCGGGAGACCCTGCGCAGTACTTC
CASSRPGDPAQYF
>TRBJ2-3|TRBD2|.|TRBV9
TGTGCCAGCAGCGTCCTAGCGGGGGGCGCAGATACGCAGTATTTT
CASSVLAGGADTQYF
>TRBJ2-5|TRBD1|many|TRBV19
TGTGCCAGTAGTATAACAGGGGGCCAAGAGACCCAGTACTTC
CASSITGGQETQYF
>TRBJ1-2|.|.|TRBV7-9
TGTGCCAGCACCCCACCCCCCTCACAGTATACTAACTATGGCTACACCTTC
CASTPPPSQYTNYGYTF
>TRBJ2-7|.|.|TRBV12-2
TGTGCAAGTCGCTTAGCGGAAGCTAGCGGTTACTACGAGCAGTACTTC
CASRLAEASGYYEQYF
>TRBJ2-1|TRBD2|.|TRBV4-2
TGTGCCAGCAGCCAAGAGGTCAACGCGGGGGGGCTCTTCTCCTACAATGAGCAGTTCTTC
CASSQEVNAGGLFSYNEQFF
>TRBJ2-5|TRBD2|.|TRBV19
TGTGCCAGTACCACGGGACTAGCGGGAGGAGGGGAGACCCAGTACTTC
CASTTGLAGGGETQYF
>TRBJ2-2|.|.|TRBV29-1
TGCAGCGTGCGAACTTCGGGGTCTGACACCGGGGAGCTGTTTTTT
CSVRTSGSDTGELFF
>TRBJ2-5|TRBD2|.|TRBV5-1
TGCGCCAGCAGCTTCACGGGGGGGCAAGAGACCCAGTACTTC
CASSFTGGQETQYF
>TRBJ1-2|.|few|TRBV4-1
TGCGCCAGCACTAAGACGGGAGCTAACTATGGCTACACCTTC
CASTKTGANYGYTF
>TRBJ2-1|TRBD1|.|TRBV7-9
TGTGCCAGCAGCCCGGGACAGGGCACTAATGAGCAGTTCTTC
CASSPGQGTNEQFF
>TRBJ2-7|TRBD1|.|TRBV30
TGTGCCTGGAGTGTGGGACAGGACAGCTCCTACGAGCAGTACTTC
CAWSVGQDSSYEQYF
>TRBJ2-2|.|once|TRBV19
TGTGCCAGTAGTATAGCTCTCGACACCGGGGAGCTGTTTTTT
CASSIALDTGELFF
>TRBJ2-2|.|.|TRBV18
TGTGCCAGCCGGGACGGGGGAGACACCGGGGAGCTGTTTTTT
CASRDGGDTGELFF
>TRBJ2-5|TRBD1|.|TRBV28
TGTGCCAGCATTCCCGCCGACAGGGGGCGTAGGGAGACCCAGTACTTC
CASIPADRGRRETQYF
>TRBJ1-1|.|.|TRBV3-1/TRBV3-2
TGTGCCAGCAGCCAAGAGTTGCCAATGCAGGTAGGTAGCACTGAAGCTTTCTTT
CASSQELPMQVGSTEAFF
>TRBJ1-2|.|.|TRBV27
TGTGCCAGCAGTTTCGCCGGGGGAGTATATGGCTACACCTTC
CASSFAGGVYGYTF
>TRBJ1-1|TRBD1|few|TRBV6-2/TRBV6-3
TGTGCCAGCAGTAGGACAGGGGAAAACACTGAAGCTTTCTTT
CASSRTGENTEAFF
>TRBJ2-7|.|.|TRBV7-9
TGTGCCAGCAGCCGGGGGTCGGAGAACGAGCAGTACTTC
CASSRGSENEQYF
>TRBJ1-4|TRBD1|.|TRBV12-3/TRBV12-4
TGTGCCAGCCAAGACAGGGCTAGTGAAAAACTGTTTTTT
CASQDRASEKLFF
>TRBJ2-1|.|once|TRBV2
TGTGCCAGCAGGGCAGACTCGCATGAGCAGTTCTTC
CASRADSHEQFF
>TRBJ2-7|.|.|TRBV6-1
TGTGCCAGCAGTGAGTCTAGGATAAGAGAGCAGTACTTC
CASSESRIREQYF
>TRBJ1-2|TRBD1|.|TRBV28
TGTGCCAGCAGGTCCCGGGACAGCACTCTCTATGGCTACACCTTC
CASRSRDSTLYGYTF
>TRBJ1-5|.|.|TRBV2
TGTGCCAGCAGTGAAGCTAGGACGGGGGCCCAGCATTTT
CASSEARTGAQHF
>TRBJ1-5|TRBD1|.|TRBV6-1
TGTGCCAGCAGTGAGGGGACAGCGGCTACTCAGCCCCAGCATTTT
CASSEGTAATQPQHF